Here is one T cell receptor beta chain with its context. This clone was recorded once. The target of this receptor is not known. Base qualities are missing; no much larger clone stands one base away. For CDR1 and CDR2, the germline V gene lists MDHEN and SYDVKM. V is shortened by 5 bases, J by 7 bases, and the region joining them spans 20 bases. The CDR3 covers 15 residues, taking in both the cysteine and the phenylalanine. Of the read, only the CDR3 DNA is kept; its 45 bases are in frame from base 1. CD8 naive samples were CD45RO-negative cells positively selected for CCR7, giving a CD45RA+CCR7+ population that excluded TemRA cells. Healthy HIV-negative adults with no recently reported acute infections or vaccinations were included as donors. Only Caucasian adults living in Nashville, Tennessee, USA were represented among the donors. After blood collection by leukapheresis, PBMCs were isolated using Ficoll-Histopaque density gradient centrifugation and then cryopreserved in the vapor phase of liquid nitrogen. Purity and quantity of every magnetically sorted T cell population were checked by analytical flow cytometry. Genomic DNA was isolated from each sorted fraction and quantified by UV absorbance on a Nanodrop 2000c.

Using the deep immunoSEQ assay, multiplex PCR amplified TCR CDR3 regions from genomic DNA. Genomic DNA extracted from each cell subset was distributed evenly over all wells of several immunoSEQ 96-well plates, and each plate served as one replicate. For sorted subsets, roughly 200 ng genomic DNA, equal to 30,000 to 35,000 T cell genomes, was loaded into each replicate PCR. Purified libraries were quantified with a Qubit 3.0 fluorometer, sized on a Bioanalyzer 2100, and re-quantified with the KAPA Library Quantification kit. Every immunoSEQ 96-well plate was sequenced on a separate single-read 150-cycle Illumina NextSeq 550 flow cell. On the study's bioinformatics: Because the immunoSEQ output included only junctional sequences and no quality scores, the filtering could not be the same as the filtering used for full-length reads. Sequences were annotated with PyIR, a Python wrapper for IgBLAST v1.9, and V/J genes and CDR3 were assigned using IMGT germline references. Any read was removed if the V/J assignment was weak (E-value above 1e-6), the CDR3 was missing, or the read contained stop codons, out-of-frame junctions, or ambiguous translated residues. A V3J clonotype was defined by an identical inferred V gene, J gene, and CDR3 amino acid sequence. The percentage overlap between two repertoires was calculated by dividing the number of shared unique clonotypes by the size of the smaller repertoire. RTK rarefaction, the Chao1 estimator, and Recon v2.1 estimates of unobserved clonotypes were used to assess repertoire richness. Generation probabilities for all TCRbeta clonotypes obtained by the gDNA method from a few donors were computed using OLGA. TCRdb took over this immuneACCESS table, retaining in-frame rearrangements with V and J assigned. Such tables are incomplete; in checked studies, under half of the missing clones stem from an unresolved V gene, and the remainder is unexplained. For V, J and clone size, that table is used; D and trimming come from the DNA. The sample table lists roughly 2.1 million clones, more than 85% of them with a count of one. Clones ranked in the top ten supply approximately 1.7% of the sample.

These data are taken from a study of shared clonotypes between healthy human individuals (dated by TCRdb to 2020 to 2021). In terms of the full investigation: A few men and a couple of women, aged 18 to 49 years, made up the cohort. For each donor, CD4 naive and CD4 memory were each run on three plates, CD8 naive on two plates, and CD8 memory on one plate. To estimate repertoire size and how much clonotype sharing occurs between individuals, the study deeply sequenced the blood TCR repertoires of several healthy adults. Libraries were prepared and TCR repertoires were sequenced by different laboratories using diverse techniques, in order to increase sequencing depth and limit assay-specific biases. Leukapheresis yielded between about 0.94 and 9 billion PBMCs per donor. Paper-wide results and their limitations: Estimated clonotype richness was generally larger for naive than for memory subsets. Sharing across several donors was observed for approximately 5% of naive CD4, 3.5% of naive CD8, 2% to 2.5% of memory CD4, and 0.4% of memory CD8 clonotypes. The small number of donors limited the genetic and exposure-history diversity represented. Pairwise subsampling led to the expectation that sequencing depth would affect the degree of clonotype sharing among donors. Sampling was restricted to blood, and TCR repertoires in tissues likely differ from the TCR repertoires found in blood. Rarefaction of sorted-subset datasets indicated incomplete sequencing despite the large sequencing depth. Higher generation probabilities were observed for clonotypes shared by all four sorted-subset donors than for non-shared clonotypes.

The TCR originated in a young man in good health. Some clones in this sample may be carry-over from other donors' samples. The sequencing input was naive CD8+ T cells from PBMCs. The sample's cell subset or site label, in plain terms: CD45RA+CCR7+. The chain is made from TRBV28 and TRBJ1-2; TRBD1 is a possible D gene, resting on 6 matching bases. The CDR3 reads CASSGIDRSASGYTF. The DNA sequence reads TGTGCCAGCAGTGGAATAGACAGGTCGGCTAGTGGCTACACCTTC.